This T cell receptor beta chain was identified during a study of vaccination and CD4 T cells after COVID-19. Study findings and constraints: It was observed that, in convalescent patients, a median about 90% of reactive clones arose only post-vaccination. The median count of SARS-CoV-2-reactive clonotypes rose from approximately 21 to 40, not significantly.

Treatment defined: 10-day PBMC culture with coronavirus spike peptide pools or control peptides (ViraFEST assay). For ViraFEST, peptide pools expanded antigen-specific T cells, after which the TCRs were sequenced. Scientists ran DNA taken from cultured CD4+ T cells through the Oncomine TCR Beta short-read assay for sequencing. The genomic DNA was obtained from cultured CD4+ T cells by extraction with the QIAamp micro DNA kit. TCRdb independently ran MiXCR on the PCR reads; one entry per CDR3 protein. This table has tens of thousands of distinct CDR3 sequences, 50% appearing once. The germline V and J ends were trimmed by 6 bases and 2 bases, with 19 bases remaining between them. Germline CDR1 is MNHNS and CDR2 is SASEGT. CDR3 size: 16 residues. With respect to this clonotype: Its antigen is not identified.

This receptor was obtained from a human donor who received a COVID-19 vaccine. The specimen was CD4+ T cells from blood, cultured in vitro, collected before SARS-CoV-2 vaccination. The chain employs TRBV6-1 and TRBJ1-1; weak D call: TRBD1 (6 bases). The CDR3 protein is CASRSFDGTSNTEAFF. The CDR3 region has the DNA TGTGCCAGCAGGTCCTTTGACGGGACATCAAACACTGAAGCTTTCTTT.